Following are 31 T cell receptor beta chains from one sample sequenced in a study of T cell responses to AZD1222 COVID-19 vaccine. The repertoire was sequenced with immunoSEQ multiplex PCR; TCRdb's copy has only in-frame clones and lacks some. Of around 140,000 clones in the sample, around 89% were seen once. Sequenced material: peripheral blood, taken on day 0 of AZD1222 vaccination. The receptor source for this set is an adult in good health.

The chain uses TRBV19 and TRBJ2-1; 12 nucleotides align to TRBD2. Germline trimming cut 3 bases from V and 7 bases from J; bases unmatched to any gene: 7. Germline assignment: CDR1 LNHDA and CDR2 SQIVND (reference sequence). The CDR3 covers 16 residues. In nucleotides, the CDR3 is TGTGCCAGTAGTATTCTAGCGGGGGGGCAATGGAATGAGCAGTTCTTC. This codes for CASSILAGGQWNEQFF.

The V and J genes are TRBV2 and TRBJ2-3; TRBD2 matches 12 bases. V was clipped by 6 bases and J by 14 bases; unmatched bases: 15. This CDR3 is built from 15 residues. In germline, CDR1 is SNHLY, CDR2 FYNNEI. CDR3 sequence reads: CASRGLAGTILRRYF. Here the CDR3 DNA reads TGTGCCAGCAGGGGACTAGCGGGTACGATTTTGAGGAGGTATTTT.

The chain uses TRBV5-1 and TRBJ2-1, with D maybe TRBD2 (6 bases). This CDR3 is 14 amino acids long. Germline CDR1 SGHRS, CDR2 YFSETQ. V shed 4 bases and J shed 8 bases, with 16 bases lying between them. The CDR3 sequence: CASSPMTSTDEQFF. The CDR3 nucleotides read TGCGCCAGCAGCCCCATGACTAGTACCGATGAGCAGTTCTTC.

This clone was counted once. The chain carries TRBV19 and TRBJ2-1; 7 bases are shared with TRBD2. This CDR3 has 15 amino acids. Trimming took 3 bases from V and 2 from J; bases not matched to a gene: 4. CDR1 and CDR2 from the germline V gene are LNHDA and SQIVND (reference sequence). The CDR3 nucleotides are TGTGCCAGTAGTATTTTCAGCGGGACCTACAATGAGCAGTTCTTC. Protein: CASSIFSGTYNEQFF.

The V call is TRBV5-1, the J call TRBJ1-1; D is uncertain. There are 14 residues in the CDR3. Trimming stripped 0 bases from V and 3 bases from J, with 9 bases between. Germline V gene data show CDR1 as SGHRS and CDR2 as YFSETQ. Here the CDR3 reads CASSLGYRDTEAFF. DNA for the CDR3: TGCGCCAGCAGCTTGGGGTACAGAGACACTGAAGCTTTCTTT.

In this sample, this clone turned up once. The CDR3, as DNA: TGTGCCAGCAGCTTGGCCAGCGGATCACCCCTCCACTTT. Its protein is CASSLASGSPLHF. The V and J genes are TRBV5-5 and TRBJ1-6, with D unresolved. CDR1 is SGHKS, CDR2 YYEKEE, per germline (reference sequence). The CDR3 is 13 amino acids. Deletions cut 0 bases from V and 10 bases from J, with 8 bases between.

This rearrangement joins TRBV10-3 to TRBJ1-6, with no clear D. Germline CDR1 is ENHRY and CDR2 is SYGVKD. This CDR3 region has 13 residues. V dropped 7 bases and J dropped 0 bases, with 4 bases sitting between them. The CDR3 spells CAITGSYNSPLHF. CDR3 nucleotide sequence: TGTGCCATCACAGGCTCCTATAATTCACCCCTCCACTTT.

This clone was recorded only once. The chain has TRBV4-1 and TRBJ2-4; unclear D gene. V dropped 2 bases and J dropped 0 bases, with 8 bases sitting between them. CDR1 MGHRA and CDR2 YSYEKL come from the germline V gene. The CDR3 has 15 residues. For the CDR3, the DNA is TGCGCCAGCAGCCAAAGGCTTCTAGCCAAAAACATTCAGTACTTC. This sequence encodes CASSQRLLAKNIQYF.

J is TRBJ2-1 and V is TRBV19; the D gene is possibly TRBD1 (6 bases). This CDR3 region has 12 residues. The ends were cut back, 10 bases at V and 4 bases at J, with 11 bases in the middle. In germline, CDR1 is LNHDA, CDR2 SQIVND (reference sequence). CDR3 sequence reads: CATGTPYNEQFF. The DNA of the CDR3 is TGTGCCACCGGGACACCTTACAATGAGCAGTTCTTC.

V gene TRBV2 combines with J gene TRBJ1-5; D ambiguous. Germline loops: CDR1 SNHLY, CDR2 FYNNEI. The CDR3 sequence is 14 residues long. Trimming pared 4 bases from V and 1 base from J, leaving 8 bases between. CDR3 bases: TGTGCCAGCAGTGGTACTATGAGCAATCAGCCCCAGCATTTT. This gives the protein CASSGTMSNQPQHF.

The J gene is TRBJ1-2, the V gene TRBV30, with D possibly matching TRBD1 (5 bases). V was trimmed by 2 bases and J by 5 bases, leaving 9 bases between them. This CDR3 is built from 12 residues. Looked up from germline, CDR1 is GTSNPN and CDR2 is SVGIG (reference sequence). The CDR3 loop reads CAWSSRGYGYTF. The CDR3 region has the DNA TGTGCCTGGAGTTCCCGGGGGTATGGCTACACCTTC.

This chain connects TRBV4-1 to TRBJ1-5; D is undetermined. The CDR3 consists of 16 residues. V gave up 5 bases and J gave up 2 bases, with 16 bases separating them. Germline CDR1 reads MGHRA; CDR2 reads YSYEKL. The CDR3 DNA reads TGCGCCAGCAGCTTCCATTCCGTTAGTGGCAATCAGCCCCAGCATTTT. Protein: CASSFHSVSGNQPQHF.

This chain connects TRBV18 to TRBJ2-3, with D possibly TRBD2 on 7 matching bases. CDR3 size: 14 residues. The V end lost 3 bases, the J end lost 4 bases, and 11 bases lay between the germline ends. From germline, CDR1 is KGHSH and CDR2 LQKENI. CDR3 sequence reads: CASSPGGAPDTQYF. The DNA for the CDR3 is TGTGCCAGCTCACCTGGGGGGGCCCCAGATACGCAGTATTTT.

The gene calls are TRBV6-5 and TRBJ1-2; no firm D call. CDR1 is MNHEY, CDR2 SVGAGI, per germline. The CDR3 runs to 13 residues. Trimming left V 2 bases short and J 8 bases short, with 12 bases between. The CDR3 loop reads CASSYLGVRGYTF. Written as DNA, the CDR3 is TGTGCCAGCAGTTACCTTGGAGTTCGGGGCTACACCTTC.

This clone has only one observation. This chain joins TRBV11-2 and TRBJ2-3, with D possibly matching TRBD2 (6 bases). Looked up from germline, CDR1 is SGHAT and CDR2 is FQNNGV. The V gene lost 1 base and the J gene lost 0 bases, with 11 bases spanning the gap. This CDR3 has 16 residues. CDR3 loop: CASSLVSGTSTDTQYF. CDR3 nucleotides: TGTGCCAGCAGCTTAGTTAGCGGAACTAGCACAGATACGCAGTATTTT. Full variable domain (remainder filled in from reference TRBV11-2 and TRBJ2-3): EAGVAQSPRYKIIEKRQSVAFWCNPISGHATLYWYQQILGQGPKLLIQFQNNGVVDDSQLPKDRFSAERLKGVDSTLKIQPAKLEDSAVYLCASSLVSGTSTDTQYFGPGTRLTVL.

The chain recombines TRBV29-1 with TRBJ1-2; D gene unclear. Germline CDR1 reads SQVTM; CDR2 reads ANQGSEA. This CDR3 has 10 residues. V was trimmed by 4 bases and J by 7 bases, leaving 7 bases between them. The chain's CDR3 is CSVAQVGYTF. DNA of the CDR3: TGCAGCGTTGCCCAAGTTGGCTACACCTTC.

The rearrangement uses TRBV4-1 and TRBJ1-3, with no clear D. V was trimmed by 1 base and J by 0 bases, leaving 13 bases between them. The length of the CDR3 is 17 residues. Germline CDR1 is MGHRA and CDR2 is YSYEKL. The CDR3: CASSQAPAGSSGNTIYF. As DNA, the CDR3 is TGCGCCAGCAGCCAAGCCCCGGCTGGCAGCTCTGGAAACACCATATATTTT.

In DNA, the CDR3 is TGTGCCAGCAGCTTGGTTAAAGATACGCAGTATTTT. Its translation is CASSLVKDTQYF. The V and J genes are TRBV5-4 and TRBJ2-3, with D uncertain. CDR1 and CDR2 (germline): SGHNT, YYREEE (reference sequence). The CDR3 loop spans 12 amino acids. The V end was cut by 0 bases, the J end by 5 bases, with 4 bases between.

By sample share, this clone is medium-sized. The chain recombines TRBV6-5 with TRBJ2-2, with 11 nucleotides matching TRBD2. V lost 6 bases to trimming and J lost 5 bases; unmatched junction nucleotides: 5. The CDR3 is 15 residues long. CDR1 and CDR2 (germline): MNHEY, SVGAGI. CDR3 DNA: TGTGCCAGCAGCGTGGGACTAGCGGAAACCGGGGAGCTGTTTTTT. This translates into CASSVGLAETGELFF.

The chain has TRBV7-2 and TRBJ2-5; D remains ambiguous. CDR3 length equals 15 residues. Germline CDR1 is SGHTA and CDR2 is FQGNSA. V shed 1 base and J shed 2 bases, with 11 bases lying between them. The CDR3 loop reads CASSLVAKQQETQYF. In DNA form, the CDR3 reads TGTGCCAGCAGCTTAGTGGCGAAGCAGCAAGAGACCCAGTACTTC. The full variable domain, its missing parts supplied by reference TRBV7-2 and TRBJ2-5, is GAGVSQSPSNKVTEKGKDVELRCDPISGHTALYWYRQSLGQGLEFLIYFQGNSAPDKSGLPSDRFSAERTGGSVSTLTIQRTQQEDSAVYLCASSLVAKQQETQYFGPGTRLLVL.

This clone was seen once. This chain links TRBV5-3 with TRBJ1-5; 7 bases are a match to TRBD1. TRBV5-3 is treated as an ORF (open reading frame) with a function not yet certain. This CDR3 comprises 17 residues. V trimming: 3 bases; J trimming: 5 bases; junction bases outside the gene matches: 14. The CDR3 sequence is CARSSHGTVKIDQPQHF. In nucleotides, the CDR3 is TGTGCCAGAAGCTCTCATGGGACAGTTAAAATTGATCAGCCCCAGCATTTT.

V is TRBV15 and J is TRBJ1-1, with D unresolved. CDR1 is LNHNV, CDR2 YYDKDF, per germline (reference sequence). This CDR3 has 12 residues. Between the trimmed V and J ends, which lost 4 bases and 1 base, there was a span of 4 bases. Written as DNA, the CDR3 is TGTGCCACCAGCAAGCAGAACACTGAAGCTTTCTTT. This translates into CATSKQNTEAFF.

This clone occurred once. The genes are TRBV6-5 and TRBJ2-5, with TRBD1 as a possible D gene (5 bases). The germline V and J ends were trimmed by 6 bases and 0 bases, with 11 bases remaining between them. Germline lookup yields CDR1 MNHEY and CDR2 SVGAGI. The CDR3 length is 14 residues. For the CDR3, the DNA is TGTGCCAGCAGCGACAGTATTCACCAAGAGACCCAGTACTTC. Translating gives CASSDSIHQETQYF.

The genes are TRBV5-4 and TRBJ2-6; 7 positions match TRBD1. V trimming: 7 bases; J trimming: 4 bases; junction bases outside the gene matches: 11. The CDR3 extends over 16 amino acids. Germline CDR1 and CDR2: SGHNT and YYREEE (reference sequence). The CDR3, as DNA: TGTGCCAGCGTGGCAGGGGGTTATTCCGGGGCCAACGTCCTGACTTTC. This sequence encodes CASVAGGYSGANVLTF.

V and J are TRBV3-1 (or the pseudogene TRBV3-2) and TRBJ1-1; the match to TRBD1 covers 7 bases. Germline-derived CDR1 and CDR2 are LGHDT and YNNKEL (reference sequence). The CDR3 has 15 residues. J gave up 4 bases and V 5 bases, and 10 bases lay outside the gene matches. The CDR3 spells CASSKRQGVGTEAFF. CDR3 nucleotides: TGTGCCAGCAGCAAGCGACAGGGCGTCGGCACTGAAGCTTTCTTT.

The chain links TRBV28 to TRBJ2-7, with 7 nucleotides matching TRBD1. V dropped 5 bases and J dropped 3; count of bases not matched to a gene: 7. This CDR3 is built from 14 residues. CDR1 is MDHEN, CDR2 SYDVKM, per germline. CDR3 region: CASSLPTGYYEQYF. Written as DNA, the CDR3 is TGTGCCAGCAGTCTACCGACAGGGTACTACGAGCAGTACTTC.

The chain links TRBV5-5 to TRBJ1-2; D is ambiguous. This CDR3 region has 15 residues. V lost 4 bases, J lost 4 bases, and 17 bases lay in between. Germline-derived CDR1 and CDR2 are SGHKS and YYEKEE (reference sequence). The CDR3 is CASSPDVSLPYGYTF. The CDR3 DNA sequence: TGTGCCAGCAGCCCCGACGTTTCGCTGCCCTATGGCTACACCTTC.

The rearrangement joins TRBV5-1 to TRBJ2-3, with D perhaps assigned TRBD1 or TRBD2 (5 bases each). V lost 5 bases and J 4 bases, leaving 11 bases between the germline ends. The CDR3 totals 13 residues. From germline, CDR1 is SGHRS and CDR2 YFSETQ. The CDR3 DNA reads as TGCGCCAGCAGAGCGGACATCTCAGATACGCAGTATTTT. It specifies CASRADISDTQYF.

This clone was picked up one time. The chain recombines TRBV7-2 with TRBJ1-3; D not certain. The CDR3 is 15 amino acids. CDR1 is SGHTA and CDR2 is FQGNSA in the germline V gene. V was shortened by 2 bases and J by 1 base, with 9 bases between the two germline ends. CDR3 sequence: CASSLSGSSGNTIYF. The CDR3 DNA sequence: TGTGCCAGCAGCTTATCAGGCTCGTCTGGAAACACCATATATTTT.

The chain has TRBV19 and TRBJ1-2; weak D call: TRBD1 (6 bases). CDR3 length: 13 amino acids. The V and J ends lost 6 bases and 3 bases respectively, with 11 bases between them. Germline V gives CDR1 LNHDA, CDR2 SQIVND (reference sequence). CDR3 bases: TGTGCCAGTAGAGTGGACAGCCACTATGGCTACACCTTC. Translating it yields CASRVDSHYGYTF.

Here the CDR3 DNA reads TGCAGCGCCCTAAGGACAGAGAGCTATGGCTACACCTTC. This translates into CSALRTESYGYTF. The genes are TRBV29-1 and TRBJ1-2; D might be TRBD1 (6 bases). Trimming pared 7 bases from V and 4 bases from J, leaving 16 bases between. Looked up from germline, CDR1 is SQVTM and CDR2 is ANQGSEA. The CDR3 covers 13 residues.